The entry below gives a single T cell receptor (beta chain) sequence along with its context. Primers included in the PCR were 60 Vbeta and 13 Jbeta primers. Generated by immunoSEQ multiplex PCR, the TCRdb table keeps only in-frame clones and is missing some. The repertoire holds about 60,000 clones, with roughly 80% as singletons. This entry is derived from a study of cytomegalovirus exposure and HLA in healthy donors. Germline V lookup: CDR1 LNHDA, CDR2 SQIVND (reference sequence). This CDR3 region has 16 residues. V was clipped by 7 bases and J by 7 bases; unmatched bases: 14. The chain employs TRBV19 and TRBJ2-5; 11 bases fit TRBD1. The origin of this receptor is a middle-aged woman in good health and CMV-seropositive. The material sequenced was PBMCs. The CDR3 bases are TGTGCCAGTACCCTGAGGACAGGGGGCTCTTTTGGGACCCAGTACTTC. Translating gives CASTLRTGGSFGTQYF.